This T cell receptor (beta chain) stems from a study of long-term antiretroviral therapy in people with HIV. About the research overall: The oldest specimens predate the 2015 immediate-ART recommendation by about a decade.

The assay, immunoSEQ v3.0, was run at survey level. The assay was immunoSEQ multiplex PCR, and TCRdb's table has in-frame clones only and misses some. The sample carries approximately 41,000 clones, roughly 80% recorded once. The clonotype was recovered from a man younger than 30 with HIV. This specimen was unsorted PBMCs, taken 1.5 years after starting antiretroviral therapy.

This chain's CDR3 is CASSVGASGSSYEQYF. CDR3 coding DNA: TGTGCCAGCAGCGTAGGGGCTAGCGGGAGCTCCTACGAGCAGTACTTC. The genes are TRBV9 and TRBJ2-7, with 10 bases aligning to TRBD2. Germline V gives CDR1 SGDLS, CDR2 YYNGEE. Trimming removed 0 bases from V and 0 bases from J; junction bases left unmatched: 3. The CDR3 extends over 16 amino acids.